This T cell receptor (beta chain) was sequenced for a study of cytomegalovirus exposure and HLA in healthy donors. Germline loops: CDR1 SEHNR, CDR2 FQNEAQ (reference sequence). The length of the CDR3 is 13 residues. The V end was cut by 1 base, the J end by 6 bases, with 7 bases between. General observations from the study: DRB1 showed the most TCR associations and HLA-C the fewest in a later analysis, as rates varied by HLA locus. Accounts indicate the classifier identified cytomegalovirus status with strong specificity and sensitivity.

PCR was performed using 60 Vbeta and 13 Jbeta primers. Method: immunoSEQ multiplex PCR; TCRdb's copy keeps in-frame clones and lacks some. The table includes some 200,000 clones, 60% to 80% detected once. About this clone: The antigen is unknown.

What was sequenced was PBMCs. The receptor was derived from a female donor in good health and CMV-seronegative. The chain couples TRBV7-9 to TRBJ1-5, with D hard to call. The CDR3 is CASSLERGQPQHF. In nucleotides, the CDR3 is TGTGCCAGCAGCTTAGAGAGAGGTCAGCCCCAGCATTTT.